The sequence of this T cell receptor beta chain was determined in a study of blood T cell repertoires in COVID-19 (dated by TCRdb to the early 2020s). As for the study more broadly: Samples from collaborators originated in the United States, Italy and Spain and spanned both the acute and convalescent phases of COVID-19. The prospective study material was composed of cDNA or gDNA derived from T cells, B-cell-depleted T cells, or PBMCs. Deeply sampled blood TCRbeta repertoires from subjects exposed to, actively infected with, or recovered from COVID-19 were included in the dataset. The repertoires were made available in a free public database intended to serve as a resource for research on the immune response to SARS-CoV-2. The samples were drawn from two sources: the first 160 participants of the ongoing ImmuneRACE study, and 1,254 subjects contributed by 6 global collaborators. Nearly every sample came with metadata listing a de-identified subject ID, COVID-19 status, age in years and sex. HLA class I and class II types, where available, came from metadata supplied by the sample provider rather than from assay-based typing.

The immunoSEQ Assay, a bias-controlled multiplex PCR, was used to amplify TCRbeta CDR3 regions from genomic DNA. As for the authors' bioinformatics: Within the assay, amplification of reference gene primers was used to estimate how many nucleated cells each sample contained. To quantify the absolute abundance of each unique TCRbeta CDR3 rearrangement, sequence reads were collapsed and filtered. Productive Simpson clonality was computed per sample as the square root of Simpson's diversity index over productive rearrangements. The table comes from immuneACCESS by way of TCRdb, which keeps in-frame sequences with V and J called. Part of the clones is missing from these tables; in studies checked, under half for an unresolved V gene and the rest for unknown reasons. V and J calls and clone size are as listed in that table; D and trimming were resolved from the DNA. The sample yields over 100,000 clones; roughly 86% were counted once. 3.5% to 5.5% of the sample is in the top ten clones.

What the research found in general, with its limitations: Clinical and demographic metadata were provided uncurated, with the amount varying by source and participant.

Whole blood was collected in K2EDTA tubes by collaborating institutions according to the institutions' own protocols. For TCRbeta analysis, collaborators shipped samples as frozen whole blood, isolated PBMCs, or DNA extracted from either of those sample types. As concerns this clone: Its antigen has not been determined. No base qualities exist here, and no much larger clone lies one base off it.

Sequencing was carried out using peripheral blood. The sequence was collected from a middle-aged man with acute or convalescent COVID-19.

The CDR3 has the sequence CATTRDNYGYTF. At the DNA level, the sequence is TGTGCCACTACCAGGGATAACTATGGCTACACCTTC. The chain couples TRBV6-5 to TRBJ1-2, with TRBD1 tentatively as D gene (5 bases match). From a lookup of the germline V gene, CDR1 and CDR2 are MNHEY and SVGAGI. At the junction V is shortened by 10 bases and J by 1 base, with 10 bases in between. Taken from cysteine to phenylalanine, the CDR3 has 12 residues. Only the CDR3 DNA is retained, 36 bases long and in frame from the first base.